This paragraph covers one T cell receptor (beta chain) sequence. The entry originates in a study of blood T cell repertoires in COVID-19. About the research overall: COVID-19 samples from acute and convalescent phases originated in the United States, Italy and Spain. PBMCs, B-cell-depleted T cells, or T cells provided the cDNA or gDNA that made up the material.

Methods used by the authors: Estimation of nucleated cell counts relied on the amplification of reference gene primers. Here immunoSEQ multiplex PCR was the method, and the copy in TCRdb shows in-frame clones only, minus some. V and J calls and clone size are copied from that table; D and trimming were computed from the DNA. The profile shows 110,000 or so clones, about 80% of them singletons. This CDR3 contains 12 residues. The germline gives CDR1 SGHTA, CDR2 FQGNSA. V lost 1 base and J 7 bases, leaving 7 bases between the germline ends. The sequence derives from a man aged 65 to 79 with acute or convalescent COVID-19. J is TRBJ1-2 and V is TRBV7-2; D gene unclear. Material for sequencing was peripheral blood. DNA of the CDR3: TGTGCCAGCAGCTTAGGGGCTGGTGGCTACACCTTC. Amino acids: CASSLGAGGYTF.